These T cell receptor beta chains were read from a single sample in a study of monozygotic twins with inflammatory bowel disease. Each CDR3 protein gets one entry in TCRdb, which reprocessed the 5' RACE reads and gives no DNA. The table lists tens of thousands of distinct CDR3 sequences. The sequenced material came from blood. Every receptor here comes from a human donor with ulcerative colitis or Crohn's disease, or a healthy co-twin of an affected twin (not recorded which). The CDR3 runs from the conserved cysteine through the conserved F or W. Each record gives: CDR3 length, V gene, J gene, CDR3 protein.

length: 16; V: TRBV19; J: TRBJ2-1; CDR3: CASSLIGQGSYNEQFF
length: 14; V: TRBV12-3/TRBV12-4; J: TRBJ1-6; CDR3: CASSLDRGYSPLHF
length: 14; V: TRBV20-1; J: TRBJ2-6; CDR3: CSAEGGSGANVLTF
length: 14; V: TRBV14; J: TRBJ1-1; CDR3: CASSQLTGGTEAFF
length: 15; V: TRBV7-9; J: TRBJ1-4; CDR3: CASSFMNIHNEKLFF
length: 13; V: TRBV14; J: TRBJ2-1; CDR3: CASSLSADNEQFF
length: 13; V: TRBV20-1; J: TRBJ2-4; CDR3: CSVRSGGKNMQYF
length: 15; V: TRBV20-1; J: TRBJ2-7; CDR3: CSASGLGWTTWEQYF
length: 14; V: TRBV29-1; J: TRBJ2-7; CDR3: CSVFSGTSAYEQYF
length: 15; V: TRBV5-1; J: TRBJ1-3; CDR3: CASSPGTADGNTIYF
length: 12; V: TRBV20-1; J: TRBJ1-2; CDR3: CSAREQNYGYTF
length: 13; V: TRBV29-1; J: TRBJ2-2; CDR3: CSVEGQVTGELFF
length: 13; V: TRBV5-6; J: TRBJ2-2; CDR3: CASSFGDTGELFF
length: 14; V: TRBV7-7; J: TRBJ2-5; CDR3: CASSLTLRGETQYF
length: 17; V: TRBV6-1; J: TRBJ1-1; CDR3: CASILGQGTIRNTEAFF
length: 13; V: TRBV2; J: TRBJ2-7; CDR3: CASTQWRDYEQYF
length: 13; V: TRBV29-1; J: TRBJ2-3; CDR3: CSVLATSTDTQYF
length: 15; V: TRBV20-1; J: TRBJ1-4; CDR3: CSARRRGTGVEKLFF
length: 16; V: TRBV5-1; J: TRBJ2-3; CDR3: CASSLVSHARTDTQYF
length: 12; V: TRBV20-1; J: TRBJ1-5; CDR3: CSAPGIRGPQHF
length: 16; V: TRBV20-1; J: TRBJ2-2; CDR3: CSARDHGGKNTGELFF
length: 15; V: TRBV5-1; J: TRBJ2-1; CDR3: CASSIGQSSYNEQFF
length: 15; V: TRBV10-3; J: TRBJ2-7; CDR3: CAISEDRATYYEQYF
length: 14; V: TRBV12-3/TRBV12-4; J: TRBJ1-1; CDR3: CASSRDSPLTEAFF
length: 14; V: TRBV25-1; J: TRBJ2-2; CDR3: CASSLTGVTGELFF
length: 15; V: TRBV18; J: TRBJ2-3; CDR3: CASSPPHASTDTQYF
length: 15; V: TRBV18; J: TRBJ2-1; CDR3: CASSPQGIGYNEQFF
length: 16; V: TRBV5-1; J: TRBJ1-1; CDR3: CASSLVVGQGGTEAFF
length: 15; V: TRBV5-1; J: TRBJ1-5; CDR3: CASSLEGMSNQPQHF
length: 18; V: TRBV6-5; J: TRBJ1-4; CDR3: CASSYGLGRTTTNEKLFF
length: 12; V: TRBV6-5; J: TRBJ2-3; CDR3: CASSASSDTQYF
length: 15; V: TRBV2; J: TRBJ1-2; CDR3: CASSEVSTGGLGYTF
length: 15; V: TRBV10-3; J: TRBJ1-5; CDR3: CAIRESSGGNQPQHF
length: 15; V: TRBV27; J: TRBJ1-3; CDR3: CASSLEGAGGNTIYF
length: 15; V: TRBV7-2; J: TRBJ1-1; CDR3: CASSLFGGSTAEAFF
length: 14; V: TRBV11-2; J: TRBJ2-3; CDR3: CASSLGPSTDTQYF
length: 14; V: TRBV5-1; J: TRBJ2-3; CDR3: CASSFQTAGDTQYF
length: 13; V: TRBV20-1; J: TRBJ1-2; CDR3: CSARDQRGGGYTF
length: 13; V: TRBV20-1; J: TRBJ1-2; CDR3: CSARDRLNYGYTF
length: 14; V: TRBV10-3; J: TRBJ1-3; CDR3: CAIQGRLDGNTIYF
length: 14; V: TRBV3-1; J: TRBJ2-3; CDR3: CASSHRTAPDTQYF
length: 19; V: TRBV7-3; J: TRBJ2-7; CDR3: CASSLKPPGTSGASYEQYF
length: 15; V: TRBV7-8; J: TRBJ1-6; CDR3: CASSGHRVYNSPLHF
length: 13; V: TRBV5-1; J: TRBJ2-5; CDR3: CASSSGRQETQYF
length: 14; V: TRBV7-9; J: TRBJ1-1; CDR3: CASSLGVYNTEAFF
length: 13; V: TRBV20-1; J: TRBJ2-7; CDR3: CSARAGQTYEQYF
length: 17; V: TRBV28; J: TRBJ1-5; CDR3: CASSLGQGSYSNQPQHF
length: 14; V: TRBV7-9; J: TRBJ1-4; CDR3: CASRGAGRSEKLFF
length: 15; V: TRBV20-1; J: TRBJ2-2; CDR3: CSAAKVAVNTGELFF
length: 16; V: TRBV3-1; J: TRBJ1-6; CDR3: CASSLAVSSYNSPLHF
length: 12; V: TRBV20-1; J: TRBJ2-3; CDR3: CSARGGLDTQYF
length: 14; V: TRBV5-1; J: TRBJ1-1; CDR3: CASSLGGGAAEAFF
length: 11; V: TRBV7-2; J: TRBJ2-5; CDR3: CASQRRETQYF
length: 15; V: TRBV7-8; J: TRBJ2-5; CDR3: CASSLGEIVQETQYF
length: 16; V: TRBV7-6; J: TRBJ2-7; CDR3: CASSFFADSDAYEQYF
length: 16; V: TRBV5-4; J: TRBJ2-2; CDR3: CASSGGHAPGTGELFF
length: 13; V: TRBV6-1; J: TRBJ1-5; CDR3: CASSEALNQPQHF
length: 15; V: TRBV28; J: TRBJ1-5; CDR3: CASSATHGGNQPQHF
length: 14; V: TRBV10-1; J: TRBJ2-1; CDR3: CAREDGVADNEQFF
length: 15; V: TRBV9; J: TRBJ1-1; CDR3: CASSEGQGFNTEAFF